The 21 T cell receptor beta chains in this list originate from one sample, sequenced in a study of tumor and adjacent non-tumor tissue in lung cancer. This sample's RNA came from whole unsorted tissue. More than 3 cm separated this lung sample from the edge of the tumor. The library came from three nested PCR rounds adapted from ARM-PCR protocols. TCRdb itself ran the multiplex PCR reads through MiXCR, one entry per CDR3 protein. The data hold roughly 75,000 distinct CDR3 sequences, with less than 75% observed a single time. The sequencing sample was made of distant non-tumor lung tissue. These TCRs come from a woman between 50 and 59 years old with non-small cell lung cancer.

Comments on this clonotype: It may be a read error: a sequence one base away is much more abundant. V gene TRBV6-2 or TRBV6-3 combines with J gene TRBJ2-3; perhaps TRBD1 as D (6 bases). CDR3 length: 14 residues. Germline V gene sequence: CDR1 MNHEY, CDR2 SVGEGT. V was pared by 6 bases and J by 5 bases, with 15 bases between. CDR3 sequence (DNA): TGTGCCAGCAGCAAAGGGACAACTCAAGATACGCAGTATTTT. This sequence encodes CASSKGTTQDTQYF.

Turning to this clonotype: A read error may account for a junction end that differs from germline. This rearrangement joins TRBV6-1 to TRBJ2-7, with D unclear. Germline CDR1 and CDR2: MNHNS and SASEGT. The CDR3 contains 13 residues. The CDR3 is CDSSQSDFYEQYF. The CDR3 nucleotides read TGTGACAGCAGTCAAAGCGACTTCTACGAGCAGTACTTC.

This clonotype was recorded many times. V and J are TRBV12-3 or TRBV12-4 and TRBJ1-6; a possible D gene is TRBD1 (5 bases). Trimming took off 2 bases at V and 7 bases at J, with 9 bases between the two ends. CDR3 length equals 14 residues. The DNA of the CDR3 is TGTGCCAGCAGTTTATCAGGGTTCAATTCACCCCTCCACTTT. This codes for CASSLSGFNSPLHF.

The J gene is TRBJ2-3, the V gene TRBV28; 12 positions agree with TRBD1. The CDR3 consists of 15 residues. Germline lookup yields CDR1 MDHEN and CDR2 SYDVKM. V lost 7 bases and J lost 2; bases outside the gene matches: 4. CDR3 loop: CASTGTGGNTDTQYF. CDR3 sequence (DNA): TGTGCCAGCACTGGGACAGGGGGCAACACAGATACGCAGTATTTT.

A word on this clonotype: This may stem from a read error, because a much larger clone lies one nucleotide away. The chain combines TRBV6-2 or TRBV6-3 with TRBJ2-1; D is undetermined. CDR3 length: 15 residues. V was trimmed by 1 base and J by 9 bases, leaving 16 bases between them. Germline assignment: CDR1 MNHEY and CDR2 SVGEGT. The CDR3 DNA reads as TGTGCCAGCAGTTACTTGGGTAGCATTATTGGTGAGCAGTTCTTC. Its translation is CASSYLGSIIGEQFF.

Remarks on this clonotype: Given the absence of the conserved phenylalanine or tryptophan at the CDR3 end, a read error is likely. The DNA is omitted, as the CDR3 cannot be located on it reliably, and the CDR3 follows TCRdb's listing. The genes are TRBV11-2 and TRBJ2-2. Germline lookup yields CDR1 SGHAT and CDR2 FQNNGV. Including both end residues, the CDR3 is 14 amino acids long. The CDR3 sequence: CASSRAATAGELLL.

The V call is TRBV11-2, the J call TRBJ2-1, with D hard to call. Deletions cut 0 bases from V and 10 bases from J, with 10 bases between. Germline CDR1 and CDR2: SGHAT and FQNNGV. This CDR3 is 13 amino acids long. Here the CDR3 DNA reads TGTGCCAGCAGCTTAGAGGGCCTAGGAGAGCAGTTCTTC. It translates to CASSLEGLGEQFF.

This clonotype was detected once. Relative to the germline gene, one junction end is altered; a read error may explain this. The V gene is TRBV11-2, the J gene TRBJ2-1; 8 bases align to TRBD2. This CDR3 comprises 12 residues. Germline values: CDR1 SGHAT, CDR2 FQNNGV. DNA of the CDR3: TGTGTCAGCAGCTTAGCGGGGAATGAGCAGTTCTTC. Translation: CVSSLAGNEQFF.

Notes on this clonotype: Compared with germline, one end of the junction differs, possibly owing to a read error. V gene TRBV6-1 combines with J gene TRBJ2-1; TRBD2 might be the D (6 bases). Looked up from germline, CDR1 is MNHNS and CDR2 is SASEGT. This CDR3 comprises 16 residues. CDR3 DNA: TGTGACAACGGTGAAGAGGGCGGGACGTCCTTCAATGAGCAGTTCTTC. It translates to CDNGEEGGTSFNEQFF.

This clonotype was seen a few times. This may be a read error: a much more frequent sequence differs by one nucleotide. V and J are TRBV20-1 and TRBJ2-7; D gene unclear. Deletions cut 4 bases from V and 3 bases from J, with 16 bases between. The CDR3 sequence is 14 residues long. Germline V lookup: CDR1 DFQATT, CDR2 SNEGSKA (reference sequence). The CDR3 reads CSATNQNRYYEQYF. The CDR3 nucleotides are TGCAGTGCTACAAATCAGAACCGGTACTACGAGCAGTACTTC.

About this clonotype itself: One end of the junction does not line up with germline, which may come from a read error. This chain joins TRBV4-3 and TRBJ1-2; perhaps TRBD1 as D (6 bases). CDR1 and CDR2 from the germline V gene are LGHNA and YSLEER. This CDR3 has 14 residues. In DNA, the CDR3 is TGCGCCTGCAGCCAAATTTTGGGGGGCAGGGGCTACACCTTC. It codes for CACSQILGGRGYTF.

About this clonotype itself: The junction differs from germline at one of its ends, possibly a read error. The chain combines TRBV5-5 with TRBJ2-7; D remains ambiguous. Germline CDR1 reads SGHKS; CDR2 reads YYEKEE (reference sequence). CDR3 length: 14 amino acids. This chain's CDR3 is CANSLLPDGYEQYF. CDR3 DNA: TGTGCCAACAGCTTGTTACCCGACGGCTACGAGCAGTACTTC.

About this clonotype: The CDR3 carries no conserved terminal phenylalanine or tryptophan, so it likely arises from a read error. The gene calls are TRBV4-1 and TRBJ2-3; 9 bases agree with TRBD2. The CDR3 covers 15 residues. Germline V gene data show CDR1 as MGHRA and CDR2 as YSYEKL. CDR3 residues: CASNQPLAGTDTQYS. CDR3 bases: TGCGCCAGCAACCAACCACTAGCGGGTACAGATACGCAGTATTCT.

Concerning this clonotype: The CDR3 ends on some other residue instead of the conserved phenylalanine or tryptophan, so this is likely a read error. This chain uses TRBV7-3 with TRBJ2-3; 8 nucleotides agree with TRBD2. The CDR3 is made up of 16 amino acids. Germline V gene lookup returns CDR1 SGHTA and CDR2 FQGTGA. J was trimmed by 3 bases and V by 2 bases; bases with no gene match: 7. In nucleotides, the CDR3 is TGTGCCAGCAGCTTACAAGTCGCGGGAGGAACAGATACGCAGTATTTA. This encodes CASSLQVAGGTDTQYL.

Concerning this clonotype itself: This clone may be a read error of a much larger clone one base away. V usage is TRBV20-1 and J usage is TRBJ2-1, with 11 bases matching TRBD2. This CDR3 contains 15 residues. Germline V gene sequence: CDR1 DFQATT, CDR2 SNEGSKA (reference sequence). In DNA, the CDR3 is TGCAATGCTAGAGATTCGATAGCGGGAGGGTCTGAGCAGTTCTTC. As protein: CNARDSIAGGSEQFF.

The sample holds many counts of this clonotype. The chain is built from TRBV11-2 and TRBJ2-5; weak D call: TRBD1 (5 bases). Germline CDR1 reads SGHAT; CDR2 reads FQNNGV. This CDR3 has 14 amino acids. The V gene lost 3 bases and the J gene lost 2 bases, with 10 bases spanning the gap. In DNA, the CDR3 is TGTGCCAGCAGCTTTGTACAGGAACAAGAGACCCAGTACTTC. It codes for CASSFVQEQETQYF.

This chain's CDR3 is CASSKRDHSYEQYF. The CDR3 DNA follows: TGTGCCAGCAGCAAACGGGACCACTCCTACGAGCAGTACTTC. The genes are TRBV7-2 and TRBJ2-7, with D possibly called TRBD1 or TRBD2 (5 bases each). Germline CDR1 is SGHTA and CDR2 is FQGNSA. Trimming took 5 bases from V and 0 from J, leaving 11 bases between them. The CDR3 has 14 residues. Full variable domain (rest looked up from reference TRBV7-2 and TRBJ2-7): GAGVSQSPSNKVTEKGKDVELRCDPISGHTALYWYRQSLGQGLEFLIYFQGNSAPDKSGLPSDRFSAERTGGSVSTLTIQRTQQEDSAVYLCASSKRDHSYEQYFGPGTRLTVT.

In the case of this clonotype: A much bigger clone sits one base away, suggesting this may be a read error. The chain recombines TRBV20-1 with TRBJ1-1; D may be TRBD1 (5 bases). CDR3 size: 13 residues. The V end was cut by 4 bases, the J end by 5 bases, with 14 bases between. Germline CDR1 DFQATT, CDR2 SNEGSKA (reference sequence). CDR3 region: CSATGGRETEAFF. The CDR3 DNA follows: TGCAGTGCTACCGGGGGACGTGAGACTGAAGCTTTCTTT.

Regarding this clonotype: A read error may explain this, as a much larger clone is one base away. The CDR3 sequence: CASSKSGEGNTGELFF. CDR3 DNA sequence: TGTGCCAGCAGTAAATCGGGAGAGGGAAACACCGGGGAGCTGTTTTTT. The V call is TRBV6-1, the J call TRBJ2-2, with D possibly TRBD2 on 6 matching bases. V was clipped by 5 bases and J by 2 bases, with 15 bases between them. The CDR3 totals 16 residues. Germline CDR1 is MNHNS and CDR2 is SASEGT.

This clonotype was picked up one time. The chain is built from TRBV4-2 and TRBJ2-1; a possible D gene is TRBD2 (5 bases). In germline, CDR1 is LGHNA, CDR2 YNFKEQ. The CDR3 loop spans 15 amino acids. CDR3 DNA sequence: TGTACAAGCAGCCAAGAGGGCTACCTCTACAATGAGCAGTTCTTC. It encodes CTSSQEGYLYNEQFF.

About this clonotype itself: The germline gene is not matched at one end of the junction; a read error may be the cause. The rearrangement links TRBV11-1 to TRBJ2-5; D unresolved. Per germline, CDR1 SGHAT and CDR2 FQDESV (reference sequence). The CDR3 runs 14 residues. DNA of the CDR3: TGTGTCAGCAGCTCACAAATGGATAAGGAGACCCAGTACTTC. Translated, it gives CVSSSQMDKETQYF.